The entry that follows covers one T cell receptor beta chain sequence. This clone was seen a single time. The clone's antigen remains unknown. Nothing much larger sits one base from this clone, and base qualities are not available. The immunoSEQ Assay, a bias-controlled multiplex PCR, was used to amplify TCRbeta CDR3 regions from genomic DNA. In the paper's pipeline: The number of nucleated cells in each sample was estimated from the amplification of reference gene primers within the assay. Sequence reads were collapsed and filtered to measure the absolute abundance of every unique TCRbeta CDR3 rearrangement. For each sample, productive Simpson clonality was calculated by taking the square root of Simpson's diversity index across productive rearrangements. TCRdb stores this immuneACCESS table with in-frame sequences only. Part of the clones is absent; in the studies checked, under half of the shortfall reflects unresolved V genes, and no reason is known for the rest. V and J calls and clone size follow that table, whereas D and trimming were derived from the DNA. The sample includes 120,000 or so clones, with over 75% observed a single time. Roughly 1.1% of the sample belongs to the ten largest clones.

V sheds 3 bases and J sheds 3 bases, leaving 21 bases between their ends. From its cysteine to its phenylalanine, the CDR3 spans 18 amino acids. The entry retains the CDR3 DNA only, 54 bases that are in frame from base 1. For CDR1 and CDR2, the germline V gene lists SGDLS and YYNGEE. This entry comes from a study of blood T cell repertoires in COVID-19 (dated by TCRdb to 2018 to 2020). Notes on the research overall: Samples covering the acute and convalescent phases of COVID-19 were provided by collaborators in the United States, Italy and Spain. Where available, HLA class I and class II types were taken from metadata supplied by the sample provider and were not determined by assay-based typing. Sample metadata almost always included a de-identified subject ID, COVID-19 status, age in years and sex. The prospective study material was composed of cDNA or gDNA derived from T cells, B-cell-depleted T cells, or PBMCs. Samples were obtained from the ongoing ImmuneRACE study (first 160 participants) and from over a thousand subjects provided by 6 global collaborators. The repertoires were released in a freely available public database intended as a resource for research on the immune response to SARS-CoV-2. The dataset comprised deeply sampled blood TCRbeta repertoires from subjects exposed to, actively infected with, or recovered from COVID-19.

The collaborating institutions used their own protocols to collect whole blood in K2EDTA tubes. For TCRbeta analysis, collaborators shipped samples as frozen whole blood, isolated PBMCs, or DNA extracted from either of those sample types. Study-level results and caveats: How much clinical and demographic metadata was included differed by source and by participant, and the metadata was provided uncurated.

The sequence was collected from a woman aged 80 or over with acute or convalescent COVID-19. Input material: peripheral blood. The V and J genes are TRBV9 and TRBJ2-2; TRBD1 is perhaps the D gene, given 5 matching bases. The CDR3: CASSAALGRAGDTGELFF. The nucleotides read TGTGCCAGCAGCGCCGCCTTGGGCAGGGCTGGGGACACCGGGGAGCTGTTTTTT.